Shown below are 24 T cell receptor beta chains from a single sample sequenced in a study of CD8 T cells in ankylosing spondylitis. Findings and limits, study-wide: Characteristic, it appeared, of ankylosing spondylitis blood was a TCR beta motif of about eight highly homologous variants.

TCRdb passed the 5' RACE reads through MiXCR, listing each CDR3 protein once. The sample lists some 840,000 distinct CDR3 sequences; over 9.5% were seen once. These TCRs are of unknown antigen specificity. The sample comprised blood, either unsorted or a sorted T cell fraction (not recorded which). These receptors originate from a male donor with ankylosing spondylitis.

The rearrangement uses TRBV27 and TRBJ1-2, with 8 bases aligning to TRBD1. This CDR3 contains 14 residues. V shed 6 bases, J shed 7 bases, and the junction held 10 bases outside the gene matches. CDR1 is MNHEY and CDR2 is SMNVEV in the germline V gene (reference sequence). The CDR3 DNA reads as TGTGCCAGCAGGAATTCGGGACAGGATGGTGGCTACACCTTC. It translates to CASRNSGQDGGYTF.

This clonotype has at least ten counts. The chain has TRBV5-1 and TRBJ2-7, with D perhaps TRBD1 or TRBD2 (5 bases each). Germline lookup yields CDR1 SGHRS and CDR2 YFSETQ. The CDR3 covers 17 residues. Trimming pared 1 base from V and 3 bases from J, leaving 20 bases between. Here the CDR3 DNA reads TGCGCCAGCAGCTTGTGGGTGGGGCCGGCGGGCCTCTACGAGCAGTACTTC. It encodes CASSLWVGPAGLYEQYF.

This clonotype was counted only a few times. V is TRBV11-2 and J is TRBJ2-3, with unresolved D. From germline, CDR1 is SGHAT and CDR2 FQNNGV. V lost 4 bases, J lost 5 bases, and 7 bases lay in between. The CDR3 extends over 12 amino acids. The CDR3 here is CASSSYRDTQYF. The CDR3 DNA reads TGTGCCAGCAGCTCTTACAGAGATACGCAGTATTTT.

This clonotype was detected only a few times. The V and J genes are TRBV11-2 and TRBJ2-1; D is perhaps TRBD2 (5 bases). Germline assignment: CDR1 SGHAT and CDR2 FQNNGV. CDR3 length: 15 amino acids. V was pared by 5 bases and J by 4 bases, with 15 bases between. In DNA, the CDR3 is TGTGCCAGCAGCGCTCGGAGTAGCGCTTACAATGAGCAGTTCTTC. The encoded protein is CASSARSSAYNEQFF.

This clonotype was seen more than once but under ten times. The V call is TRBV20-1, the J call TRBJ2-3; D unresolved. CDR3 length: 14 amino acids. V gave up 0 bases and J gave up 2 bases, with 9 bases separating them. Germline CDR1 reads DFQATT; CDR2 reads SNEGSKA (reference sequence). The CDR3 sequence: CSARDSTTTDTQYF. In DNA form, the CDR3 reads TGCAGTGCTAGAGATTCGACCACCACAGATACGCAGTATTTT.

The V and J genes are TRBV27 and TRBJ2-7, with 10 bases aligning to TRBD2. Trimming removed 4 bases from V and 2 bases from J; junction bases left unmatched: 14. The CDR3 contains 18 residues. CDR1 is MNHEY, CDR2 SMNVEV, per germline (reference sequence). The CDR3 DNA follows: TGTGCCAGCAGTTCCCGACTCTGGAGCGGGAGGGGGGCCTACGAGCAGTACTTC. Its protein is CASSSRLWSGRGAYEQYF.

This clonotype was picked up a small number of times. The rearrangement joins TRBV7-9 to TRBJ2-5; 8 bases align to TRBD1. Germline V gives CDR1 SEHNR, CDR2 FQNEAQ (reference sequence). V dropped 1 base and J dropped 2; count of bases not matched to a gene: 6. CDR3 length: 16 residues. The CDR3 reads CASSLVGQDIQETQYF. The CDR3 DNA is TGTGCCAGCAGCTTAGTGGGACAGGACATACAAGAGACCCAGTACTTC.

This clonotype was found a few times. The V gene is TRBV3-1, the J gene TRBJ1-5; D is ambiguous. Germline V gene sequence: CDR1 LGHDT, CDR2 YNNKEL (reference sequence). The CDR3 consists of 13 residues. V was pared by 4 bases and J by 9 bases, with 13 bases between. CDR3 loop: CASSPSFFPPQHF. The CDR3 DNA reads as TGTGCCAGCAGCCCTTCGTTCTTCCCGCCCCAGCATTTT.

The chain employs TRBV12-3 or TRBV12-4 and TRBJ1-1; D is possibly TRBD1 (5 bases). V lost 7 bases and J 0 bases, leaving 12 bases between the germline ends. The CDR3 sequence is 14 residues long. CDR3 in amino acids: CASNPGLMNTEAFF. The CDR3 nucleotides read TGTGCCAGCAACCCAGGGCTCATGAACACTGAAGCTTTCTTT.

Only a few counts were recorded for this clonotype. The chain links TRBV27 to TRBJ1-5; TRBD1 matches 9 bases. J lost 7 bases, V lost 8 bases, and 6 bases had no gene match. The length of the CDR3 is 13 residues. Germline assignment: CDR1 MNHEY and CDR2 SMNVEV (reference sequence). The CDR3 loop reads CASGGQGVQPQHF. CDR3 bases: TGTGCCAGCGGGGGACAGGGAGTCCAGCCCCAGCATTTT.

This clonotype was seen a handful of times. Here the CDR3 DNA reads TGTGCCAGCAGTGAGCCACAGGACCGCTATGGCTACACCTTC. Its protein is CASSEPQDRYGYTF. V usage is TRBV6-1 and J usage is TRBJ1-2; D may be TRBD1 (5 bases). V lost 3 bases, J lost 4 bases, and 12 bases lay in between. The CDR3 consists of 14 residues. Germline CDR1 MNHNS, CDR2 SASEGT.

This clonotype was seen many times. The rearrangement joins TRBV5-1 to TRBJ2-5; D may correspond to TRBD1 or TRBD2 (5 bases each). The CDR3 loop spans 13 amino acids. V was clipped by 0 bases and J by 4 bases, with 7 bases between them. CDR1 and CDR2 from the germline V gene are SGHRS and YFSETQ. The CDR3, as DNA: TGCGCCAGCAGCTTGGGGGACGGAGAGACCCAGTACTTC. It encodes CASSLGDGETQYF.

The chain joins TRBV7-2 to TRBJ1-1; D is possibly TRBD1 (6 bases). The germline gives CDR1 SGHTA, CDR2 FQGNSA. The CDR3 loop spans 13 amino acids. V lost 3 bases and J 4 bases, leaving 9 bases between the germline ends. Here the CDR3 reads CASSFTGFTEAFF. CDR3 DNA sequence: TGTGCCAGCAGCTTTACAGGGTTCACTGAAGCTTTCTTT.

This clonotype occurred many times. This rearrangement joins TRBV20-1 to TRBJ2-7; D uncertain. V shed 3 bases and J shed 4 bases, with 13 bases lying between them. The CDR3 runs 13 residues. The germline V gene has CDR1 DFQATT and CDR2 SNEGSKA (reference sequence). The CDR3 here is CSASVGPGYEQYF. In DNA, the CDR3 is TGCAGTGCTAGCGTGGGCCCCGGTTACGAGCAGTACTTC.

This clonotype appeared a few times. The chain uses TRBV7-9 and TRBJ2-2; D not certain. The CDR3 loop spans 13 amino acids. V dropped 4 bases and J dropped 3 bases, with 6 bases sitting between them. The germline V gene encodes CDR1 SEHNR and CDR2 FQNEAQ (reference sequence). CDR3 sequence (DNA): TGTGCCAGCAGCTGGCAGGACACCGGGGAGCTGTTTTTT. Its protein is CASSWQDTGELFF.

This clonotype has only a few counts. The chain recombines TRBV20-1 with TRBJ2-1; 14 positions agree with TRBD2. This CDR3 contains 14 residues. Germline lookup yields CDR1 DFQATT and CDR2 SNEGSKA (reference sequence). V lost 7 bases to trimming and J lost 6 bases; unmatched junction nucleotides: 5. The CDR3 bases are TGCAGTGTCACGGGACTAGCGGGGGTCAATGAGCAGTTCTTC. Amino acid sequence: CSVTGLAGVNEQFF.

This clonotype was seen more than once but under ten times. This chain uses TRBV10-3 with TRBJ2-7, with D possibly matching TRBD1 (5 bases). CDR3 length: 15 residues. CDR1 is ENHRY, CDR2 SYGVKD, per germline. V was clipped by 5 bases and J by 3 bases, with 17 bases between them. This CDR3 reads CAISPSAQGVYEQYF. CDR3 sequence (DNA): TGTGCCATCAGTCCCTCCGCACAAGGGGTCTACGAGCAGTACTTC.

This clonotype was observed a handful of times. The chain couples TRBV7-2 to TRBJ1-2; TRBD1 aligns across 9 bases. Germline-derived CDR1 and CDR2 are SGHTA and FQGNSA. The CDR3 extends over 15 amino acids. V shed 1 base and J 3 bases; nucleotides not matched to a gene: 3. DNA for the CDR3: TGTGCCAGCAGCTTAGGGCGGACAGGGGACTATGGCTACACCTTC. It is translated as CASSLGRTGDYGYTF.

The DNA of the CDR3 is TGTGCCAGCAGTCCAGAAGGACAGTCGGGTTCACCCCTCCACTTT. It specifies CASSPEGQSGSPLHF. This sequence joins TRBV12-3 or TRBV12-4 and TRBJ1-6; tentatively, D is TRBD1 (6 bases). This CDR3 is built from 15 residues. Trimming removed 5 bases from V and 9 bases from J, with 17 bases in between.

This chain links TRBV9 with TRBJ2-2, with D possibly TRBD1 on 6 matching bases. V dropped 4 bases and J dropped 1 base, with 17 bases sitting between them. This CDR3 contains 17 residues. Germline CDR1 reads SGDLS; CDR2 reads YYNGEE. The CDR3 loop reads CASSFFPVDRNTGELFF. The DNA of the CDR3 is TGTGCCAGCAGCTTCTTCCCGGTGGACAGGAACACCGGGGAGCTGTTTTTT.

This clonotype occurred many times. V and J are TRBV6-5 and TRBJ1-2; possible D gene TRBD1, 6 bases. The CDR3 sequence is 15 residues long. The V gene's germline CDR1 is MNHEY and CDR2 SVGAGI. V dropped 2 bases and J dropped 1 base, with 11 bases sitting between them. The CDR3 coding sequence is TGTGCCAGCAGTTACGAACAGGGAGTTAACTATGGCTACACCTTC. It yields the protein CASSYEQGVNYGYTF.

J is TRBJ1-5 and V is TRBV29-1; D is unresolved. This CDR3 contains 13 residues. V was cut by 4 bases and J by 5 bases, with 12 bases left in between. CDR1 is SQVTM, CDR2 ANQGSEA, per germline. CDR3 protein: CSVGIDGYQPQHF. The DNA for the CDR3 is TGCAGCGTTGGAATCGACGGTTATCAGCCCCAGCATTTT.

The chain joins TRBV11-2 to TRBJ2-7; TRBD2 is a possible D gene (7 bases). Germline values: CDR1 SGHAT, CDR2 FQNNGV. Trimming removed 2 bases at V and 4 bases at J, with 15 bases between. The CDR3 runs to 15 residues. CDR3 residues: CASSLIGGLMYEQYF. The CDR3 DNA is TGTGCCAGCAGCTTAATCGGGGGGCTGATGTACGAGCAGTACTTC.

The chain carries TRBV20-1 and TRBJ2-3; 7 bases are a match to TRBD2. Germline V CDR1 and CDR2: DFQATT, SNEGSKA (reference sequence). CDR3 length equals 14 residues. V shed 4 bases and J 4 bases; nucleotides not matched to a gene: 8. CDR3 residues: CSAKRGPPADTQYF. The CDR3 bases are TGCAGTGCTAAGCGGGGCCCGCCCGCAGATACGCAGTATTTT.